The entry below gives a single T cell receptor beta chain sequence along with its context. It lacks a known antigen. No much larger clone is present one base from it, and per-base qualities are unavailable. These data belong to a study of OX40 agonist ivuxolimab in advanced cancers. Regarding the research as a whole: Ivuxolimab was an agonistic, fully human IgG2 monoclonal antibody directed against OX40 (CD134), a costimulatory receptor. Intravenous ivuxolimab was administered to patients every 2 weeks at six dose levels: 0.01, 0.1, 0.3, 1.5, 3 and 10 mg/kg. Prior anti-PD-1, anti-PD-L1 or anti-CTLA-4 therapy was permitted, and checkpoint inhibitors had been received by about 44% of dose-escalation patients. Peripheral TCRbeta sequencing aimed to test whether ivuxolimab altered TCR sequence diversity and caused clonal T-cell expansion. Partial responses occurred in three dose-escalation patients, of whom one had hepatocellular carcinoma and two had cutaneous melanoma. In the dose-escalation cohort, 70% to 85% of patients were male, and the mean age was around 65 years with a range of about 20 to 80. Of the approximately 54 patients in dose escalation, some 20 had hepatocellular carcinoma, around 15 had melanoma, 9 had renal cell carcinoma and 9 had head and neck cancer. The paper reports the monotherapy dose-escalation portion (N = 52 patients) of the phase I ivuxolimab trial.

Broad study findings and their caveats: Partial responders in the 0.1-3.0 mg/kg groups had among the lowest normalized peripheral clonal expansion, especially among CD8+ T cells. After ivuxolimab, expanded clones were on average more numerous among CD8+ T cells than among CD4+ T cells. The antigen specificity of the peripheral T cells that underwent clonal expansion was not determined. At doses from 0.1 to 3.0 mg/kg, clonal expansion was seen in both CD4+ and CD8+ blood T cells between baseline and week 6. Low levels of normalized T-cell clonal expansion were also seen in some patients who did not respond.

Patients with a history of autoimmune disease or receiving systemic immunosuppression were excluded from the trial. Peripheral blood for TCR sequencing was collected from all dose cohorts at baseline, on cycle 4 day 1, and on cycle 7 day 1. Samples were obtained from an open-label, multicenter, first-in-human phase I dose-escalation trial of ivuxolimab. Adults with locally advanced or metastatic melanoma, renal cell, hepatocellular, or head and neck squamous cell carcinoma were enrolled in the trial. CD4+ and CD8+ T cells were sorted separately from peripheral blood before TCR sequencing. Genomic DNA was isolated from the sorted cells so that the TCRbeta CDR3 region could be sequenced. The immunoSEQ Assay was used to sequence the TCRbeta CDR3 regions. In its TCRdb copy, this immuneACCESS table keeps in-frame sequences only and misses some clones. Where compared with another copy, unresolved V genes explain less than half of these, and the others have no known cause. The sample records tens of thousands of clones, less than 90% of which are singletons. Roughly 3.1% of the sample comes from the top ten.

The germline V gene supplies CDR1 SGHVS and CDR2 FQNEAQ. The CDR3 holds 13 amino acids from the cysteine to the phenylalanine. Of the read, only the CDR3 DNA is kept; its 39 bases are in frame from base 1. Between the V and J ends, shortened by 2 bases and 8 bases respectively, the junction contains 12 bases. This specimen consisted of CD4+ or CD8+ T cells sorted from blood, obtained in a trial of the OX40 agonist ivuxolimab. This clonotype originated in an adult with an advanced solid tumor such as melanoma, head and neck, liver or kidney cancer. The chain is encoded by TRBV7-8 joined to TRBJ1-2; a weak D assignment points to TRBD1 (5 bases agree). The nucleotide sequence is TGTGCCAGCAGCTTACCGGGGACTTACGGCTACACCTTC. The translation is CASSLPGTYGYTF.